The rows below give T cell receptor beta chains drawn from one sample of a study of post-analysis software for immune sequencing data. TCRdb re-called the PCR reads through MiXCR, storing one row per CDR3 protein. This table holds 740,000 or so distinct CDR3 sequences, 53% found once. Sequenced sample: blood. All receptors derive from a girl aged 5-17 years with multiple sclerosis. The CDR3 runs from the conserved cysteine through the conserved F or W. The order of the fields is V gene, D gene, clone size, J gene, CDR3 DNA, CDR3 protein. D genes are given only for firm matches. Only some rows state a clone size, as once, few, many or a class for expanded clones.

V: TRBV5-1; D: TRBD1; size: NA; J: TRBJ1-1; DNA: TGCGCCAGCAGACTACAGGGGCCGAGGGCTGAAGCTTTCTTT; CDR3: CASRLQGPRAEAFF
V: TRBV6-1; D: TRBD1; size: NA; J: TRBJ1-2; DNA: TGTGCCAGCAGTGTAGCAGGGGGAGACTATGGCTACACCTTC; CDR3: CASSVAGGDYGYTF
V: TRBV20-1; D: NA; size: NA; J: TRBJ2-4; DNA: TGCAGTGCTCAAGAAGGAACTACCACCTTAGCCAAAAACATTCAGTACTTC; CDR3: CSAQEGTTTLAKNIQYF
V: TRBV20-1; D: NA; size: NA; J: TRBJ2-5; DNA: TGCAGTGCTCACAGGGAGGTCGTGACCCAGTACTTC; CDR3: CSAHREVVTQYF
V: TRBV12-3/TRBV12-4; D: NA; size: NA; J: TRBJ2-1; DNA: TGTGCCAGCCGCCCAATGAGCGGGACAGGCTCCAATGAGCAGTTCTTC; CDR3: CASRPMSGTGSNEQFF
V: TRBV12-3/TRBV12-4; D: NA; size: NA; J: TRBJ2-1; DNA: TGTGCCAGCAGTACCGAGCGCGCGGGGAATGAGCAGTTCTTC; CDR3: CASSTERAGNEQFF
V: TRBV5-1; D: NA; size: NA; J: TRBJ1-1; DNA: TGCGCCAGCAGCTTCCTAAGTAACACTGAAGCTTTCTTT; CDR3: CASSFLSNTEAFF
V: TRBV9; D: NA; size: NA; J: TRBJ2-5; DNA: TGTGCCAGCAGCGTAAACGGGGGTCAAGAGACCCAGTACTTC; CDR3: CASSVNGGQETQYF
V: TRBV3-1; D: NA; size: once; J: TRBJ2-6; DNA: TGTGCCAGCAGCCAAGTTGGGTTCCCCGGGGCCAACGTCCTGACTTTC; CDR3: CASSQVGFPGANVLTF
V: TRBV7-3; D: TRBD2; size: once; J: TRBJ2-3; DNA: TGTGCCAGCAGCTCCCCTTCCGGGTTCCTAGCGGGGAACCCAGATACGCAGTATTTT; CDR3: CASSSPSGFLAGNPDTQYF
V: TRBV14; D: TRBD2; size: NA; J: TRBJ2-7; DNA: TGTGCCAGCAGCCAAGGGGGGAGGGCCCACGACGAGCAGTACTTC; CDR3: CASSQGGRAHDEQYF
V: TRBV5-1; D: NA; size: NA; J: TRBJ2-1; DNA: TGCGCCAGCAGCTTGGCGGCAGTGACCGTGGGGGGCAATGAGCAGTTCTTC; CDR3: CASSLAAVTVGGNEQFF
V: TRBV10-1; D: NA; size: once; J: TRBJ2-7; DNA: TGCGCCAGCAACCGACTAGTTCGGGTCTACGAGCAGTACTTC; CDR3: CASNRLVRVYEQYF
V: TRBV7-9; D: NA; size: NA; J: TRBJ1-5; DNA: TGTGCCAGTAGCTTAGCGTTGGCCGGCAGGGCGATCCAGCCCCAGCATTTT; CDR3: CASSLALAGRAIQPQHF
V: TRBV5-4; D: TRBD2; size: once; J: TRBJ2-5; DNA: TGTGCCGGCAGCCCCGTTAGCGGGGGGCCGGTGGAGACCCAGTACTTC; CDR3: CAGSPVSGGPVETQYF
V: TRBV6-6; D: NA; size: NA; J: TRBJ1-5; DNA: TGTGCCAGCAGCCCTGACAGGAACAATCAGCCCCAGCATTTT; CDR3: CASSPDRNNQPQHF
V: TRBV4-2; D: NA; size: few; J: TRBJ2-4; DNA: TGTGCCAGCAGCCTCGAGGGTGGCCCCAAAAACATTCAGTACTTC; CDR3: CASSLEGGPKNIQYF
V: TRBV24-1; D: NA; size: NA; J: TRBJ1-5; DNA: TGTGCCACCAGTGAACGGAATTTAGCCAGTATTCAGCCCCAGCATTTT; CDR3: CATSERNLASIQPQHF
V: TRBV7-9; D: TRBD1; size: NA; J: TRBJ1-2; DNA: TGTGCCAGCAGCAGGACAGGGTCTTCTAACTATGGCTACACCTTC; CDR3: CASSRTGSSNYGYTF
V: TRBV5-1; D: TRBD1; size: NA; J: TRBJ2-7; DNA: TGCGCCAGCAGCTTGGCGTGGACAGGGGATAACGAGCAGTACTTC; CDR3: CASSLAWTGDNEQYF
V: TRBV20-1; D: TRBD1; size: NA; J: TRBJ2-1; DNA: TGCAGTGCTCCCATCTCCGCCAGGGGGAATGAGCAGTTCTTC; CDR3: CSAPISARGNEQFF
V: TRBV12-3/TRBV12-4; D: NA; size: NA; J: TRBJ2-3; DNA: TGTGCCAGCAGTTTATGGTTGACGGATTCGAGAGATACGCAGTATTTT; CDR3: CASSLWLTDSRDTQYF
V: TRBV28; D: TRBD1; size: NA; J: TRBJ1-2; DNA: TGTGCCAGCAGTCCGAGAACAGGGGCCCTCTCCTATGGCTACACCTTC; CDR3: CASSPRTGALSYGYTF
V: TRBV20-1; D: NA; size: NA; J: TRBJ2-5; DNA: TGCAGTGCTAGAGCTTACAGTTCCTACAATGAGCAGTACTTC; CDR3: CSARAYSSYNEQYF
V: TRBV6-5; D: TRBD2; size: NA; J: TRBJ2-7; DNA: TGTGCCAGCAGCGCTCGTAGCGGGAGTAGGCACGAGCAGTACTTC; CDR3: CASSARSGSRHEQYF
V: TRBV5-1; D: NA; size: few; J: TRBJ1-2; DNA: TGCGCCAGCAGCTTGGACGGAAGAAACTATGGCTACACCTTC; CDR3: CASSLDGRNYGYTF
V: TRBV30; D: NA; size: NA; J: TRBJ1-4; DNA: TGTGCCTGGAGTGTCACACAGTTCAATGAAAAACTGTTTTTT; CDR3: CAWSVTQFNEKLFF
V: TRBV7-2; D: TRBD1; size: NA; J: TRBJ1-5; DNA: TGTGCCAGCAGCTTAGCCGGGACAGGGAATCAGCCCCAGCATTTT; CDR3: CASSLAGTGNQPQHF
V: TRBV20-1; D: TRBD2; size: NA; J: TRBJ2-7; DNA: TGCAGTGCTAGAGATCTAGCGGGAGGGCCGCACGAGCAGTACTTC; CDR3: CSARDLAGGPHEQYF